The present TCR beta chain was sequenced within a study of T-cell reconstitution after alpha-beta-depleted transplantation in children. This clonotype was seen a few times. V was pared by 3 bases and J by 6 bases, with 11 bases of the junction left unmatched. CDR3 length: 16 residues. Germline V gene sequence: CDR1 DFQATT, CDR2 SNEGSKA (reference sequence). Using unique molecular identifiers, the investigators prepared the TCRbeta library. TCRdb re-called the PCR reads through MiXCR, storing one row per CDR3 protein. This table has under 850,000 distinct CDR3 sequences, around 13% appearing once. This receptor was identified in a girl aged 2-10 years with congenital amegakaryocytic thrombocytopenia, due to receive a stem cell transplant. Sequenced here: PBMCs, sampled before TCRalphabeta/CD19-depleted stem cell transplant. The V call is TRBV20-1, the J call TRBJ2-1; 10 positions match TRBD2. CDR3 sequence (DNA): TGCAGTGCTAGCCCCCTACTAGCGGGAATGGTCAATGAGCAGTTCTTC. As protein: CSASPLLAGMVNEQFF.